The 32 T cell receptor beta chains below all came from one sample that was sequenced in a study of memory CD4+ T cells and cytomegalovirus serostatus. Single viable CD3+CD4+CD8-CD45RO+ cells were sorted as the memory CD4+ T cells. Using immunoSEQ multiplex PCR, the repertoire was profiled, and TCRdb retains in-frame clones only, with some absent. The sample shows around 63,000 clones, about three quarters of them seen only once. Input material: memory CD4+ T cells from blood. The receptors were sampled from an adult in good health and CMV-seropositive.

The CDR3 sequence: CASSQDRSGANVLTF. The CDR3 coding sequence is TGCGCCAGCAGCCAGGATCGCTCTGGGGCCAACGTCCTGACTTTC. The rearrangement links TRBV4-1 to TRBJ2-6; D gene ambiguous. CDR3 length: 15 amino acids. Trimming left V 3 bases short and J 0 bases short, with 6 bases between. The germline CDR1 and CDR2 sequences are MGHRA and YSYEKL.

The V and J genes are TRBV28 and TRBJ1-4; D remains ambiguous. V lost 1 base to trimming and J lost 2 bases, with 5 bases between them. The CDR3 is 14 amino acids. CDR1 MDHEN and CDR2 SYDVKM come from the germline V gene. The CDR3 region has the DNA TGTGCCAGCAGTTTATTCGGTACTAATGAAAAACTGTTTTTT. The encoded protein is CASSLFGTNEKLFF.

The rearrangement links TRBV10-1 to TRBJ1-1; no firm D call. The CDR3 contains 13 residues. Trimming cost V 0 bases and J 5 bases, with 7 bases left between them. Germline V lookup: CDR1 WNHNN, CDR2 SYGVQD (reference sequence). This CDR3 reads CASSESGETEAFF. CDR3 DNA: TGCGCCAGCAGTGAGTCTGGCGAAACTGAAGCTTTCTTT.

CDR3 bases: TGTGCCAGCAGCCAAAGCAGGAACACAGATACGCAGTATTTT. Its translation: CASSQSRNTDTQYF. The chain carries TRBV4-2 and TRBJ2-3; D remains unclear. The V gene's germline CDR1 is LGHNA and CDR2 YNFKEQ. Trimming shortened V by 2 bases and J by 2 bases, and 8 bases separated the two germline ends. The CDR3 covers 14 residues.

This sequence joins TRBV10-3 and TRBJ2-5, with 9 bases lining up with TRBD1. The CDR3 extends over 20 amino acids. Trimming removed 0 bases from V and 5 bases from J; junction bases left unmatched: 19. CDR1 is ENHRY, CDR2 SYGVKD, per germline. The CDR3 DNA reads TGTGCCATCAGTGAGTCGGGCCCGGGACAGGGCTCAGTGGCGGCGGAGACCCAGTACTTC. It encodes CAISESGPGQGSVAAETQYF.

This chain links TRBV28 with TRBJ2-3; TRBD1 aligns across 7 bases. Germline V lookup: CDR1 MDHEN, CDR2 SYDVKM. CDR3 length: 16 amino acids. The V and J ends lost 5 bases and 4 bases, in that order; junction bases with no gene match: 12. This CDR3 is CASSPQGPQGSDTQYF. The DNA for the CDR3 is TGTGCCAGCAGTCCACAGGGGCCACAAGGTTCAGATACGCAGTATTTT. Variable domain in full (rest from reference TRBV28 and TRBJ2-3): DVKVTQSSRYLVKRTGEKVFLECVQDMDHENMFWYRQDPGLGLRLIYFSYDVKMKEKGDIPEGYSVSREKKERFSLILESASTNQTSMYLCASSPQGPQGSDTQYFGPGTRLTVL.

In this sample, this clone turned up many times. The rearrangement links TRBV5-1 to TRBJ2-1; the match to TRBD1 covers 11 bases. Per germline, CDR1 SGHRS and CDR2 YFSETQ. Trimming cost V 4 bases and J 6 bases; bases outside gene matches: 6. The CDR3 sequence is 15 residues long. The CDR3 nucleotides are TGCGCCAGCAGCATCGGACAGGGGGCGTTCAATGAGCAGTTCTTC. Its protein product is CASSIGQGAFNEQFF. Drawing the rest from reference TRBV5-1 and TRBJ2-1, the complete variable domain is KAGVTQTPRYLIKTRGQQVTLSCSPISGHRSVSWYQQTPGQGLQFLFEYFSETQRNKGNFPGRFSGRQFSNSRSEMNVSTLELGDSALYLCASSIGQGAFNEQFFGPGTRLTVL.

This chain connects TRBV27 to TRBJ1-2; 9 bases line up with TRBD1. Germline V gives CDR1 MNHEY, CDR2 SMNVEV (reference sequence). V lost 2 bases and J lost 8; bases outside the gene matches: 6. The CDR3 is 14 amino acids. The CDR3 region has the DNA TGTGCCAGCAGTTTAGGGACAGGGAGCCGAGGCTACACCTTC. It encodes CASSLGTGSRGYTF.

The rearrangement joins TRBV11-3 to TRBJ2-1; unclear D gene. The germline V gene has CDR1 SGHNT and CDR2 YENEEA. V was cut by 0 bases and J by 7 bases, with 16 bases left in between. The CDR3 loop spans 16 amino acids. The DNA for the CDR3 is TGTGCCAGCAGCTTAGATCGTGTCGAGTATGGGAATGAGCAGTTCTTC. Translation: CASSLDRVEYGNEQFF.

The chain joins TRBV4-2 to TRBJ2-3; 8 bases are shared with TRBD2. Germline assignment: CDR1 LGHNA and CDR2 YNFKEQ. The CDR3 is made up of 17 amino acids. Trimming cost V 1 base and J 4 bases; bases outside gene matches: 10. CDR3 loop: CASSQVETSEVSDTQYF. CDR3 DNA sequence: TGTGCCAGCAGCCAAGTTGAGACTAGCGAAGTTTCAGATACGCAGTATTTT.

The CDR3 nucleotides are TGTGCCAGCAGCCTTAGCGGGGGCTCCTACAATGAGCAGTTCTTC. Amino acids: CASSLSGGSYNEQFF. The chain recombines TRBV7-3 with TRBJ2-1; 9 bases align to TRBD2. Germline CDR1 is SGHTA and CDR2 is FQGTGA. V was pared by 5 bases and J by 0 bases, with 2 bases of the junction left unmatched. The CDR3 is made up of 15 amino acids. Full variable domain (outside the CDR3, taken from reference TRBV7-3 and TRBJ2-1): GAGVSQTPSNKVTEKGKYVELRCDPISGHTALYWYRQSLGQGPEFLIYFQGTGAADDSGLPNDRFFAVRPEGSVSTLKIQRTERGDSAVYLCASSLSGGSYNEQFFGPGTRLTVL.

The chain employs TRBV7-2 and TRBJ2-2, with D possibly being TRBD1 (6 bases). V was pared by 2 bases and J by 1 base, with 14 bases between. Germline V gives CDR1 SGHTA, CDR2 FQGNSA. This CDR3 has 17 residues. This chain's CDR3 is CASSLKGHRWNTGELFF. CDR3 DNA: TGTGCCAGCAGCTTAAAGGGACACAGATGGAACACCGGGGAGCTGTTTTTT.

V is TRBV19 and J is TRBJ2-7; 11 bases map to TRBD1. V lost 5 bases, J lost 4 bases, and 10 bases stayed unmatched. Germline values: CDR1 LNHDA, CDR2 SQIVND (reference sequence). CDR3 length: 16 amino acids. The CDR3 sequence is CASSARRTGGGYEQYF. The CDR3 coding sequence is TGTGCCAGTAGTGCCAGACGGACAGGGGGCGGGTACGAGCAGTACTTC.

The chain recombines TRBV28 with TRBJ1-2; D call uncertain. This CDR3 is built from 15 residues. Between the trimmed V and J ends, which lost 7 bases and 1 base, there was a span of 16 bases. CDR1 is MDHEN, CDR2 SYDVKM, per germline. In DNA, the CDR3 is TGTGCCAGCAAAACCACCGGGCCCTTTAACTATGGCTACACCTTC. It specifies CASKTTGPFNYGYTF.

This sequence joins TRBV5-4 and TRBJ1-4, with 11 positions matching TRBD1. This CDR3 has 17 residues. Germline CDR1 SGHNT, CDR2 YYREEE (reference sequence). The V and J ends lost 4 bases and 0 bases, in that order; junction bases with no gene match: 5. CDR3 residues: CASSAGQGAATNEKLFF. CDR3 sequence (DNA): TGTGCCAGCAGCGCCGGACAGGGGGCGGCAACTAATGAAAAACTGTTTTTT. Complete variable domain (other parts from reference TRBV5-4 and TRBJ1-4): ETGVTQSPTHLIKTRGQQVTLRCSSQSGHNTVSWYQQALGQGPQFIFQYYREEENGRGNFPPRFSGLQFPNYSSELNVNALELDDSALYLCASSAGQGAATNEKLFFGSGTQLSVL.

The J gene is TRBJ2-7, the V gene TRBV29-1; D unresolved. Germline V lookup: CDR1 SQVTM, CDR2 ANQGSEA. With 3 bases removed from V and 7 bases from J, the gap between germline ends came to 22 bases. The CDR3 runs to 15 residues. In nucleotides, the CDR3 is TGCAGCGTTGATAAAGAGTCGGCTCCCTCTGGGGAGCAGTACTTC. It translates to CSVDKESAPSGEQYF.

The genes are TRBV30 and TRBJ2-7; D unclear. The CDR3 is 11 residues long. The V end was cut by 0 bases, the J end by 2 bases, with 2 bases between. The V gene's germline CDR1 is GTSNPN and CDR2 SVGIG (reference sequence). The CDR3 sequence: CAWSVTYEQYF. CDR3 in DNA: TGTGCCTGGAGTGTGACCTACGAGCAGTACTTC.

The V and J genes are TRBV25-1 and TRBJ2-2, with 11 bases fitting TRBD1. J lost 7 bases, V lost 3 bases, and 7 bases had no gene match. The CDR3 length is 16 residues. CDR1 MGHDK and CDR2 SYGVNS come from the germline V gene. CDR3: CASSDPGTGGIGELFF. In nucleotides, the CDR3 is TGTGCCAGCAGTGACCCCGGGACAGGGGGGATCGGGGAGCTGTTTTTT.

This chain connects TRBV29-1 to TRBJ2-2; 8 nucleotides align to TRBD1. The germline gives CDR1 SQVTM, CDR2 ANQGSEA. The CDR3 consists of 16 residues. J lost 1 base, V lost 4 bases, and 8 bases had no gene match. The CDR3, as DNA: TGCAGCGTTGCCCAGGGGGCCCAGTTGAACACCGGGGAGCTGTTTTTT. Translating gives CSVAQGAQLNTGELFF.

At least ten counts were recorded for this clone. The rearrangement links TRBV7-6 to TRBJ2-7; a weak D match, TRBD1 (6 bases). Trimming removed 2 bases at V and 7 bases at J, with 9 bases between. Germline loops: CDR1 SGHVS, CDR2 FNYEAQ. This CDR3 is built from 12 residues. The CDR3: CASSLPQGEQYF. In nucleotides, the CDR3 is TGTGCCAGCAGCTTACCTCAGGGGGAGCAGTACTTC. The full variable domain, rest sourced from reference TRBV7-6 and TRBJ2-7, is GAGVSQSPRYKVTKRGQDVALRCDPISGHVSLYWYRQALGQGPEFLTYFNYEAQQDKSGLPNDRFSAERPEGSISTLTIQRTEQRDSAMYRCASSLPQGEQYFGPGTRLTVT.

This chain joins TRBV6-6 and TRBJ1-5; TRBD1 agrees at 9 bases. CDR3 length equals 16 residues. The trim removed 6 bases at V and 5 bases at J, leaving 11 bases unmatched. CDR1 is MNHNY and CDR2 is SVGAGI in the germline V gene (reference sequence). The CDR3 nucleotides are TGTGCCAGCAGGCCCCTGACAGGGGGAAAGTATCAGCCCCAGCATTTT. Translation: CASRPLTGGKYQPQHF.

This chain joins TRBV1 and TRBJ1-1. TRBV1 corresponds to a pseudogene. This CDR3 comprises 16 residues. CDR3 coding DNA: TGCACCAGCAGCCAAGAATCGAAAGGGCTGAACACTGAAGCTTTCTTT. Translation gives CTSSQESKGLNTEAFF.

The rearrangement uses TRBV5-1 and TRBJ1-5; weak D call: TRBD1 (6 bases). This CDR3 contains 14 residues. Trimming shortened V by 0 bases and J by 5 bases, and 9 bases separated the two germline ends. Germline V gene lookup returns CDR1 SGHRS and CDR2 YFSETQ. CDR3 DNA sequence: TGCGCCAGCAGCTTGGGGGGGGCGGATCAGCCCCAGCATTTT. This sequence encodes CASSLGGADQPQHF.

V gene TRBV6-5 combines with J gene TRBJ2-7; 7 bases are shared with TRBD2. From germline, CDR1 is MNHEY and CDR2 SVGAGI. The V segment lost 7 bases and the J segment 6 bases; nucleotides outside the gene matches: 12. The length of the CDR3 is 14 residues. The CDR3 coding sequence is TGTGCCAGCAATTTAGACGGAGGCGGGGGCGAGCAGTACTTC. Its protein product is CASNLDGGGGEQYF.

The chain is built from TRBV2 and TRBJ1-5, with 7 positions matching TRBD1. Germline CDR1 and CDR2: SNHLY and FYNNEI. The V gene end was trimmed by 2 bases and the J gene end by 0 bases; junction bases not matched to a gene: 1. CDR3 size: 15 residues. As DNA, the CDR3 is TGTGCCAGCAGTGAAAGGGGGCTTAGCAATCAGCCCCAGCATTTT. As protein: CASSERGLSNQPQHF.

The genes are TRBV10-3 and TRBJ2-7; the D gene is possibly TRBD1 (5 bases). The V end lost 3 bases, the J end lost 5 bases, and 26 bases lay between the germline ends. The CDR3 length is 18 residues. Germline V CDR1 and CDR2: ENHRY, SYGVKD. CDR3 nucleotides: TGTGCCATCAGTGAAGCACCCCCTCTAGGGGATCTGAGGAACGAGCAGTACTTC. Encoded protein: CAISEAPPLGDLRNEQYF.

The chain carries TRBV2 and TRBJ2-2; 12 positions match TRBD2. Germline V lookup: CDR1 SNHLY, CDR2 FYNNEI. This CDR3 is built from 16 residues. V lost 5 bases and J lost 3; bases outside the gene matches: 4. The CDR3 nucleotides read TGTGCCAGCAGTTCACTAGCGGGGGGACACACCGGGGAGCTGTTTTTT. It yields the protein CASSSLAGGHTGELFF.

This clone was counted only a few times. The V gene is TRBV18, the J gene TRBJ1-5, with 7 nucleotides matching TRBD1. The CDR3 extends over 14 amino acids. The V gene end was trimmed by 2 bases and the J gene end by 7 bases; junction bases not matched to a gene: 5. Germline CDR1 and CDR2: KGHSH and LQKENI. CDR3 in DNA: TGTGCCAGCTCACCAGGAGGGGGCGACCAGCCCCAGCATTTT. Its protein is CASSPGGGDQPQHF.

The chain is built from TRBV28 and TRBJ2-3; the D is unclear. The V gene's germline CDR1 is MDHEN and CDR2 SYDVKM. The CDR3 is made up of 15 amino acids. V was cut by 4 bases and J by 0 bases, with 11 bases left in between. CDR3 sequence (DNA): TGTGCCAGCAGTTCTCGACGGATGAGCACAGATACGCAGTATTTT. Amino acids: CASSSRRMSTDTQYF. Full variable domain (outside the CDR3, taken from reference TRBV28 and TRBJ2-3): DVKVTQSSRYLVKRTGEKVFLECVQDMDHENMFWYRQDPGLGLRLIYFSYDVKMKEKGDIPEGYSVSREKKERFSLILESASTNQTSMYLCASSSRRMSTDTQYFGPGTRLTVL.

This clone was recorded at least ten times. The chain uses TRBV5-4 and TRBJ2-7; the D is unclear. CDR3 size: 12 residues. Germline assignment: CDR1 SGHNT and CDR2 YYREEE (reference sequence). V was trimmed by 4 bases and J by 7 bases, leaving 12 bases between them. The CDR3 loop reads CASSPSGREQYF. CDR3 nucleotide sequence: TGTGCCAGCAGCCCGTCCGGACGAGAGCAGTACTTC.

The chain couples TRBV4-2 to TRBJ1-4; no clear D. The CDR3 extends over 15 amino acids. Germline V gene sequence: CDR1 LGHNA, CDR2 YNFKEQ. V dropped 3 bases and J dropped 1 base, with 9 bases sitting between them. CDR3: CASSQPWGTNEKLFF. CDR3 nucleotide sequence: TGTGCCAGCAGCCAGCCCTGGGGAACTAATGAAAAACTGTTTTTT.

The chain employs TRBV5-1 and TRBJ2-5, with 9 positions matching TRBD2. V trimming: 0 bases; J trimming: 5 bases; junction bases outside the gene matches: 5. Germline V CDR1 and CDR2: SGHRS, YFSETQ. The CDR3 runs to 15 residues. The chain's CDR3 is CASSLGGTSRETQYF. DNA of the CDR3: TGCGCCAGCAGCTTGGGGGGGACTAGCCGTGAGACCCAGTACTTC. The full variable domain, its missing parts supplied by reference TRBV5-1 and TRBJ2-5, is KAGVTQTPRYLIKTRGQQVTLSCSPISGHRSVSWYQQTPGQGLQFLFEYFSETQRNKGNFPGRFSGRQFSNSRSEMNVSTLELGDSALYLCASSLGGTSRETQYFGPGTRLLVL.